Below, 3 T cell receptor beta chains from the same sample are listed, as sequenced in a study of CD8 T cells in ankylosing spondylitis. TCRdb independently ran MiXCR on the 5' RACE reads; one entry per CDR3 protein. The profile covers 250,000 to 400,000 distinct CDR3 sequences, with 9.5% to 13% appearing a single time and 9.1% taken by the ten largest. The sample comprised blood, either unsorted or a sorted T cell fraction (not recorded which). Receptor source: a female donor with ankylosing spondylitis or in good health (not recorded which).

This clonotype was counted at least ten times. The rearrangement joins TRBV20-1 to TRBJ2-5; D unresolved. This CDR3 is 13 amino acids long. V was clipped by 1 base and J by 0 bases, with 6 bases between them. The germline V gene encodes CDR1 DFQATT and CDR2 SNEGSKA (reference sequence). The CDR3 DNA follows: TGCAGTGCTAGAGTGGCTTACCAAGAGACCCAGTACTTC. It is translated as CSARVAYQETQYF.

Remarks on this clonotype: The junction departs from germline at one end; a sequencing error may be responsible. The chain couples TRBV20-1 to TRBJ2-6, with D tentatively TRBD1 or TRBD2 (5 bases each). Germline-derived CDR1 and CDR2 are DFQATT and SNEGSKA (reference sequence). The CDR3 runs to 16 residues. CDR3 nucleotide sequence: TGCAGTACTAGAGATGGGGCGAGCTCTGGGGCCAACGTCCTGACTTTC. It yields the protein CSTRDGASSGANVLTF.

There are many counts of this clonotype. The chain is built from TRBV6-1 and TRBJ1-6, with 7 bases matching TRBD1. V lost 6 bases and J lost 5; bases outside the gene matches: 7. Germline V gene lookup returns CDR1 MNHNS and CDR2 SASEGT. There are 15 residues in the CDR3. CDR3 DNA sequence: TGTGCCAGCAGCGGACAGGCCATACATAATTCACCCCTCCACTTT. Residues: CASSGQAIHNSPLHF.